Below, 9 T cell receptor beta chains from the same sample are listed, as sequenced in a study of radiation and T cells in renal cell carcinoma. Sample time point: blood 2 weeks post-SBRT. The treatment here: 15 Gy SBRT to primary tumor, nephrectomy 4 weeks later. The table came from immunoSEQ multiplex PCR; TCRdb's copy has only in-frame clones and leaves some out. The sample holds some 60,000 clones, roughly four fifths seen once. This material consisted of blood, taken from a patient whose treatment included radiotherapy and nephrectomy. The receptors were gathered from a man between 60 and 75 years old with renal cell carcinoma.

The rearrangement links TRBV5-1 to TRBJ1-1, with D hard to call. Trimming left V 0 bases short and J 1 base short, with 10 bases between. Per germline, CDR1 SGHRS and CDR2 YFSETQ. This CDR3 region has 15 residues. This CDR3 is CASSLVAVENTEAFF. The CDR3 DNA reads TGCGCCAGCAGCTTGGTGGCAGTAGAGAACACTGAAGCTTTCTTT.

The V and J genes are TRBV6-1 and TRBJ1-5; D not certain. The CDR3 totals 15 residues. V was trimmed by 6 bases and J by 0 bases, leaving 12 bases between them. CDR1 MNHNS and CDR2 SASEGT come from the germline V gene. CDR3 region: CASRVSGDSNQPQHF. CDR3 sequence (DNA): TGTGCCAGCAGAGTCTCCGGCGATAGCAATCAGCCCCAGCATTTT.

The CDR3 sequence is CASSPLQGGGTGELFF. The DNA for the CDR3 is TGTGCCAGCAGTCCTCTCCAGGGAGGTGGCACCGGGGAGCTGTTTTTT. This sequence joins TRBV2 and TRBJ2-2; D is possibly TRBD2 (6 bases). Trimming removed 5 bases from V and 4 bases from J, with 17 bases in between. CDR1 and CDR2 (germline): SNHLY, FYNNEI. CDR3 length equals 16 residues. Together with reference TRBV2 and TRBJ2-2, the CDR3 gives the full variable domain: EPEVTQTPSHQVTQMGQEVILRCVPISNHLYFYWYRQILGQKVEFLVSFYNNEISEKSEIFDDQFSVERPDGSNFTLKIRSTKLEDSAMYFCASSPLQGGGTGELFFGEGSRLTVL.

This chain links TRBV27 with TRBJ1-2; 9 bases match TRBD1. Trimming took 3 bases from V and 8 from J; bases not matched to a gene: 4. The germline V gene encodes CDR1 MNHEY and CDR2 SMNVEV (reference sequence). The CDR3 has 13 amino acids. DNA for the CDR3: TGTGCCAGCAGTTTGAGGACAGGGGTCGGCTACACCTTC. The encoded protein is CASSLRTGVGYTF.

In DNA form, the CDR3 reads TGTGCCAGCAGGGGGGACAGGGAGAACTATGGCTACACCTTC. Its translation: CASRGDRENYGYTF. V gene TRBV6-1 combines with J gene TRBJ1-2; 9 nucleotides align to TRBD1. Germline CDR1 reads MNHNS; CDR2 reads SASEGT. The CDR3 contains 14 residues. J was trimmed by 2 bases and V by 6 bases; bases with no gene match: 4.

The V gene is TRBV4-3, the J gene TRBJ2-7, with 8 bases matching TRBD2. CDR1 is LGHNA, CDR2 YSLEER, per germline. This CDR3 has 19 amino acids. V lost 1 base, J lost 3 bases, and 17 bases stayed unmatched. The DNA of the CDR3 is TGCGCCAGCAGCCAAGTCCGCCCCCCGGGGGGGCTCTCAGACTACGAGCAGTACTTC. Protein: CASSQVRPPGGLSDYEQYF.

This rearrangement joins TRBV6-4 to TRBJ1-2; tentative D call: TRBD1 (5 bases). Germline V gene lookup returns CDR1 MRHNA and CDR2 SNTAGT. The V and J ends lost 8 bases and 5 bases respectively, with 15 bases between them. The CDR3 length is 13 residues. This CDR3 reads CASQDTMIYGYTF. In DNA form, the CDR3 reads TGTGCCAGCCAGGACACAATGATTTATGGCTACACCTTC.

The CDR3 region has the DNA TGTGCCAGCAGCTCATTGACTAGCGGGGGGGCCTACTACAATGAGCAGTTCTTC. Amino acid sequence: CASSSLTSGGAYYNEQFF. The genes are TRBV5-6 and TRBJ2-1; 14 nucleotides agree with TRBD2. The germline V gene has CDR1 SGHDT and CDR2 YYEEEE. The CDR3 runs to 18 residues. Germline trimming cut 3 bases from V and 3 bases from J; bases unmatched to any gene: 8.

This clone has just one count. V and J are TRBV5-4 and TRBJ1-1; D not resolved. Germline CDR1 and CDR2: SGHNT and YYREEE (reference sequence). Trimming left V 7 bases short and J 1 base short, with 11 bases between. The CDR3 spans 13 residues. CDR3 nucleotides: TGTGCCAGCCCTGAGTGGGAGAACACTGAAGCTTTCTTT. Amino acids: CASPEWENTEAFF. The whole variable domain, remainder taken from reference TRBV5-4 and TRBJ1-1, is ETGVTQSPTHLIKTRGQQVTLRCSSQSGHNTVSWYQQALGQGPQFIFQYYREEENGRGNFPPRFSGLQFPNYSSELNVNALELDDSALYLCASPEWENTEAFFGQGTRLTVV.